This T cell receptor beta chain was obtained from a study of cytomegalovirus exposure and HLA in healthy donors. Study outcomes and limitations: Among TCR sequences, most were rare, though some public TCRs appeared in many donors. V- and J-gene trimming in TCR beta was tied to a missense DCLRE1C variant by an analysis performed later.

The V gene's germline CDR1 is SEHNR and CDR2 FQNEAQ (reference sequence). Trimming cost V 5 bases and J 3 bases, with 16 bases left between them. The CDR3 extends over 15 amino acids. Primers: 60 Vbeta forward and 13 Jbeta reverse. Only in-frame clones appear in the TCRdb table, and some are missing; sequencing was by immunoSEQ multiplex PCR. The sample records about 76,000 clones, 73% being singletons. Note on this clone: The antigen is unknown.

Input material: PBMCs. This TCR was sampled from a woman in her 40s in good health and CMV-seropositive. The gene calls are TRBV7-9 and TRBJ1-1; a possible D gene is TRBD1 (5 bases). Here the CDR3 reads CASSPFSGVHTEAFF. DNA for the CDR3: TGTGCCAGCAGCCCATTTTCGGGGGTCCACACTGAAGCTTTCTTT. The full variable domain, its missing parts supplied by reference TRBV7-9 and TRBJ1-1, is DTGVSQNPRHKITKRGQNVTFRCDPISEHNRLYWYRQTLGQGPEFLTYFQNEAQLEKSRLLSDRFSAERPKGSFSTLEIQRTEQGDSAMYLCASSPFSGVHTEAFFGQGTRLTVV.